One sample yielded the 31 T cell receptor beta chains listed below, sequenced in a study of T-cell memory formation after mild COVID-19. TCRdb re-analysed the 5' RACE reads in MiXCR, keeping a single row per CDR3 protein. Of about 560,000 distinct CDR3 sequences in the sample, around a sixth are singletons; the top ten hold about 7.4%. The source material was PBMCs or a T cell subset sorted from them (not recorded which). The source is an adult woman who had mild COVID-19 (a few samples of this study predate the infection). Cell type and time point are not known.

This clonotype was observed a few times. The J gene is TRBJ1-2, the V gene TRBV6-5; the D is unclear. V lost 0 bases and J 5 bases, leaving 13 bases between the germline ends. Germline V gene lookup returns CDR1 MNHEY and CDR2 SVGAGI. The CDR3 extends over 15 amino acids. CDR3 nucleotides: TGTGCCAGCAGTTACTCTACAGCTCCTTCGTATGGCTACACCTTC. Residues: CASSYSTAPSYGYTF.

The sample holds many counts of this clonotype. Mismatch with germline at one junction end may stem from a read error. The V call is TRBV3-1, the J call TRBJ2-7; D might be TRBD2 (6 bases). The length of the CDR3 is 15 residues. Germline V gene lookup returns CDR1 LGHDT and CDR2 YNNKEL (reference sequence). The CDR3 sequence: CASTQTGRSSYEQYF. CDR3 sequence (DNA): TGTGCCAGCACCCAAACTGGGAGGAGCTCCTACGAGCAGTACTTC.

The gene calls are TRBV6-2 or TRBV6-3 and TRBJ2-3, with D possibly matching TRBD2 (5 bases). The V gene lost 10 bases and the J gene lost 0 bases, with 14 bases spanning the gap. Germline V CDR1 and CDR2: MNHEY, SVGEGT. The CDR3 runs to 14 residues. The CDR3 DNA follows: TGTGCCACCAGCGGAACCAGTAGCACAGATACGCAGTATTTT. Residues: CATSGTSSTDTQYF.

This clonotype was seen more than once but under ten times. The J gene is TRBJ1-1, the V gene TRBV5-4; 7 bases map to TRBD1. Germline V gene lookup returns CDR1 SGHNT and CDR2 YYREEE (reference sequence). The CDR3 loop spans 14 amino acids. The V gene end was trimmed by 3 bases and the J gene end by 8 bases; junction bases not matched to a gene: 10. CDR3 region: CASSSSTGTGEAFF. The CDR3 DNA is TGTGCCAGCAGCTCTTCGACAGGGACCGGAGAAGCTTTCTTT.

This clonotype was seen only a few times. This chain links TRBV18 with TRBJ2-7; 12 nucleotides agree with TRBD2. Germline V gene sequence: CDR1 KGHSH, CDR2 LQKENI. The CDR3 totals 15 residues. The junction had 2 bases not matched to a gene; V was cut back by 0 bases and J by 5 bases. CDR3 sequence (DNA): TGTGCCAGCTCACCACCTTCTAGCGGGAGGGACGAGCAGTACTTC. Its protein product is CASSPPSSGRDEQYF. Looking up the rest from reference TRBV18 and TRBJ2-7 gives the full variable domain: NAGVMQNPRHLVRRRGQEARLRCSPMKGHSHVYWYRQLPEEGLKFMVYLQKENIIDESGMPKERFSAEFPKEGPSILRIQQVVRGDSAAYFCASSPPSSGRDEQYFGPGTRLTVT.

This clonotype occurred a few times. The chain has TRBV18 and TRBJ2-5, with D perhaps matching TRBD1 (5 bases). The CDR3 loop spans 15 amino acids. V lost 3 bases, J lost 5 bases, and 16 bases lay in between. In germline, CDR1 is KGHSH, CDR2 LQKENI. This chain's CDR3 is CASSPTDSKGETQYF. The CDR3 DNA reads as TGTGCCAGCTCACCTACCGACAGCAAGGGGGAGACCCAGTACTTC.

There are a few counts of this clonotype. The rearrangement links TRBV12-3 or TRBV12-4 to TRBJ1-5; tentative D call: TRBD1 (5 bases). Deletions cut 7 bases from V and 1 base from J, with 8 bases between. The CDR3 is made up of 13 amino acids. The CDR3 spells CASKGTSNQPQHF. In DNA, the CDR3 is TGTGCCAGCAAGGGGACGAGCAATCAGCCCCAGCATTTT.

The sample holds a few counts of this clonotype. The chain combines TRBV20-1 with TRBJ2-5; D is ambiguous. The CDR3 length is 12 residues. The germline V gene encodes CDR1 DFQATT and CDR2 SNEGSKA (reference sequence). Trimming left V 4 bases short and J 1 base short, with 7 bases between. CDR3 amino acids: CSAIGSQETQYF. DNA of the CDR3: TGCAGTGCTATTGGCAGCCAAGAGACCCAGTACTTC.

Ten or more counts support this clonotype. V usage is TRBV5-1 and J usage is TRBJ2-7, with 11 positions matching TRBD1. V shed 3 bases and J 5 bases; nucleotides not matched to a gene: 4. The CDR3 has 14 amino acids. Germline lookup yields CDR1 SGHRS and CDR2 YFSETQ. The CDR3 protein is CASSSGQGDHEQYF. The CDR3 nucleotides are TGCGCCAGCAGCTCGGGACAGGGGGACCACGAGCAGTACTTC.

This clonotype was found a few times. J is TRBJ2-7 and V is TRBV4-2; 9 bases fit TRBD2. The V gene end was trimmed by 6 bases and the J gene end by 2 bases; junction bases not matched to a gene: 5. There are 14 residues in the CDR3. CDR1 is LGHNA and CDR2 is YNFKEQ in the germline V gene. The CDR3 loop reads CASRLAGKAYEQYF. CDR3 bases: TGTGCCAGCAGGCTAGCGGGGAAAGCCTACGAGCAGTACTTC.

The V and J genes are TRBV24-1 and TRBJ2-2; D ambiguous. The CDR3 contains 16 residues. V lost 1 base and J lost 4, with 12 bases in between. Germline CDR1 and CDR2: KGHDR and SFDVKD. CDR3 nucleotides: TGTGCCACCAGTGATTTTAGAGCTCGACGCACCGGGGAGCTGTTTTTT. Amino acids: CATSDFRARRTGELFF.

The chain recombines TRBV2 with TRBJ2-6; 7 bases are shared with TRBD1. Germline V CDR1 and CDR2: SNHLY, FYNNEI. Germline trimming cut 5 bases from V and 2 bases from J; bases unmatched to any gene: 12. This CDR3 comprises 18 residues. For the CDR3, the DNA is TGTGCCAGCAGTACAGACAGGGTCTCGATGCCTGGGGCCAACGTCCTGACTTTC. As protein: CASSTDRVSMPGANVLTF.

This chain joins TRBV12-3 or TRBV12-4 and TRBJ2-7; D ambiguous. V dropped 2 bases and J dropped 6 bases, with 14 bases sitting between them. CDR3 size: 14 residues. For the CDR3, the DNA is TGTGCCAGCAGTTTAATGGAAGGTGGTGGCGAGCAGTACTTC. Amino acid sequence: CASSLMEGGGEQYF.

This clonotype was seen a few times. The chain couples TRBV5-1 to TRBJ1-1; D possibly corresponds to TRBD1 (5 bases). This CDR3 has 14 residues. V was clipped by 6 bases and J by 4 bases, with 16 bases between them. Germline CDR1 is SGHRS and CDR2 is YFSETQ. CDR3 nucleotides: TGCGCCAGCACCGTCTTAGACAGCGGCACTGAAGCTTTCTTT. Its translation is CASTVLDSGTEAFF.

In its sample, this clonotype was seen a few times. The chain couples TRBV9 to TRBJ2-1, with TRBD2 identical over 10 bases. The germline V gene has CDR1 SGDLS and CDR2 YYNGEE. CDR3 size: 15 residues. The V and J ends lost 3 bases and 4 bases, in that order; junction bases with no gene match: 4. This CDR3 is CASSADSGGYNEQFF. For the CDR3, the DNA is TGTGCCAGCAGCGCAGATAGCGGGGGGTACAATGAGCAGTTCTTC. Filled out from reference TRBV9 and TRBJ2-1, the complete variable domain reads DSGVTQTPKHLITATGQRVTLRCSPRSGDLSVYWYQQSLDQGLQFLIQYYNGEERAKGNILERFSAQQFPDLHSELNLSSLELGDSALYFCASSADSGGYNEQFFGPGTRLTVL.

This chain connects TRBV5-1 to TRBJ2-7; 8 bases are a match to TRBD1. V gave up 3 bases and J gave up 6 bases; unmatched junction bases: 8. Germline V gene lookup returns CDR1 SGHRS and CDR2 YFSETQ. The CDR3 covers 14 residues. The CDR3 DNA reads TGCGCCAGCAGCTCCACAGGGGGAATGGGCGAGCAGTACTTC. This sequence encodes CASSSTGGMGEQYF. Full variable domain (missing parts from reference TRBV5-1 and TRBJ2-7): KAGVTQTPRYLIKTRGQQVTLSCSPISGHRSVSWYQQTPGQGLQFLFEYFSETQRNKGNFPGRFSGRQFSNSRSEMNVSTLELGDSALYLCASSSTGGMGEQYFGPGTRLTVT.

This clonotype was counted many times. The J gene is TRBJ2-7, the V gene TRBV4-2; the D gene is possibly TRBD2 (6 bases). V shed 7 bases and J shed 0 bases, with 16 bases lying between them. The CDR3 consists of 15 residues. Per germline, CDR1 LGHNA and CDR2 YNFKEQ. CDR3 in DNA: TGTGCCAGCACCCGGGGGACTGCGAGCTCCTACGAGCAGTACTTC. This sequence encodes CASTRGTASSYEQYF.

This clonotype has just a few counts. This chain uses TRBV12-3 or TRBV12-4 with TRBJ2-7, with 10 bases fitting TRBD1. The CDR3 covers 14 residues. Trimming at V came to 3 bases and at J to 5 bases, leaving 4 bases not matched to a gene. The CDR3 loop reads CASSLGDRGDEQYF. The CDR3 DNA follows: TGTGCCAGCAGTTTGGGGGACAGGGGCGACGAGCAGTACTTC.

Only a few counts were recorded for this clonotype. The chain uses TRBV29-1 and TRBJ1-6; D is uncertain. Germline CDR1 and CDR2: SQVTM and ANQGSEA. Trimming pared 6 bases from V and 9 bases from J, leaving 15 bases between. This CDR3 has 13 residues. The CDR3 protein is CSVLTVGGSPLHF. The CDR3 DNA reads TGCAGCGTCCTAACAGTCGGCGGTTCACCCCTCCACTTT.

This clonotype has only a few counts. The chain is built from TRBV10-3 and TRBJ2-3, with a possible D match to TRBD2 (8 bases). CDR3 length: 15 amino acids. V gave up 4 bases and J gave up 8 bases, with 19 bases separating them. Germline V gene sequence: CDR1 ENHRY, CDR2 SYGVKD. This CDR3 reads CAISAPGLGGGTQYF. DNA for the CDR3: TGTGCCATCAGTGCGCCGGGACTAGGGGGCGGTACGCAGTATTTT.

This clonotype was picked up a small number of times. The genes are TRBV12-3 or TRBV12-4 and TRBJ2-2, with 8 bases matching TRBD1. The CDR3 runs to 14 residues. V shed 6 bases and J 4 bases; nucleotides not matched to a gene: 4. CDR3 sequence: CASSLTGATGELFF. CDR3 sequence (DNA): TGTGCCAGCAGCCTGACAGGGGCCACCGGGGAGCTGTTTTTT.

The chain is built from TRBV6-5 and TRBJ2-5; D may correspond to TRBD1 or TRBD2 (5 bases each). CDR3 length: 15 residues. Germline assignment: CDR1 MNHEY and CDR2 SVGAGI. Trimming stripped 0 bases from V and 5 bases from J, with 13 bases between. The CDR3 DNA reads TGTGCCAGCAGTTACTCGAGGGCAGGGTATGAGACCCAGTACTTC. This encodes CASSYSRAGYETQYF.

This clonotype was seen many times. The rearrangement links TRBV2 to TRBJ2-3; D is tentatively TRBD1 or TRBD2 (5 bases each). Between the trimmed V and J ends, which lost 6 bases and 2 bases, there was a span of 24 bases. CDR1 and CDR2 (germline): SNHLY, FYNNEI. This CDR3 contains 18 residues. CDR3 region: CASRGPSGHRVTTDTQYF. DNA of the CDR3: TGTGCCAGCAGGGGACCGAGTGGGCACCGAGTTACCACAGATACGCAGTATTTT.

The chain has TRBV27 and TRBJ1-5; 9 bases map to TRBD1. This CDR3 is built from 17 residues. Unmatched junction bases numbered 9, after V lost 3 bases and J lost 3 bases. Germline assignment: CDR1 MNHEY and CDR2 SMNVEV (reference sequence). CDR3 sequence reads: CASSFTGGAILNQPQHF. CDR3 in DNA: TGTGCCAGCAGTTTCACAGGGGGCGCAATCCTCAATCAGCCCCAGCATTTT.

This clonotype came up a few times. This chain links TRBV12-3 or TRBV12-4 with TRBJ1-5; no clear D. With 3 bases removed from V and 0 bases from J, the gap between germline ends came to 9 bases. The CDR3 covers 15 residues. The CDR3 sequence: CASSFTVSSNQPQHF. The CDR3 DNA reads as TGTGCCAGCAGTTTCACAGTTTCTAGCAATCAGCCCCAGCATTTT.

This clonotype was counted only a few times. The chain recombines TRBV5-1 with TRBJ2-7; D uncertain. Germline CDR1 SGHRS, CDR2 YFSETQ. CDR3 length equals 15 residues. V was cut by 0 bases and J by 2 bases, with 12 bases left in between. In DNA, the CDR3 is TGCGCCAGCAGCTTGGCGGGTAGCCTCACCTACGAGCAGTACTTC. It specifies CASSLAGSLTYEQYF.

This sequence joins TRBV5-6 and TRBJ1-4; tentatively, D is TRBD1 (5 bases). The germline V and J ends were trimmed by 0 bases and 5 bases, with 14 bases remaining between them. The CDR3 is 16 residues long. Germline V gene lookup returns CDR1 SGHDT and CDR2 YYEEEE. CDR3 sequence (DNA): TGTGCCAGCAGCTTGGCCCCCGGGACCCTAAATGAAAAACTGTTTTTT. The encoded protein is CASSLAPGTLNEKLFF.

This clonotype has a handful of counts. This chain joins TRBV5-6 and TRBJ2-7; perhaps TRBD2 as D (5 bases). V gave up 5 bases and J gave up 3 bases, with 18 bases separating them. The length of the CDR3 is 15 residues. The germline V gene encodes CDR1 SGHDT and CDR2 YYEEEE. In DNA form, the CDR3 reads TGTGCCAGCAGTTCTACGTTTAGCGAGGTCTACGAGCAGTACTTC. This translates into CASSSTFSEVYEQYF.

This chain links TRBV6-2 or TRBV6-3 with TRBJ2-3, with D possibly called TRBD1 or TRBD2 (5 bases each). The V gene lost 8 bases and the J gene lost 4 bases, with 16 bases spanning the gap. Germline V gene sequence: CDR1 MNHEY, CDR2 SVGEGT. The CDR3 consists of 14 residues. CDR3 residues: CASLRGLKADTQYF. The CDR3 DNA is TGTGCCAGCTTGAGGGGCCTCAAGGCAGATACGCAGTATTTT.

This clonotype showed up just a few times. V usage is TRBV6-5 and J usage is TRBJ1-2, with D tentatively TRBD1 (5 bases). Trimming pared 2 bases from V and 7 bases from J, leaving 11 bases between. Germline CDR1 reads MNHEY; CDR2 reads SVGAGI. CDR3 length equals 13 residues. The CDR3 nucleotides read TGTGCCAGCAGTTACCGGGGGAAAGGTGGCTACACCTTC. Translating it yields CASSYRGKGGYTF.

The CDR3 here is CASSYQTSGSNEQFF. The CDR3 bases are TGTGCCAGCAGTTATCAGACTAGCGGGAGCAATGAGCAGTTCTTC. The chain employs TRBV6-5 and TRBJ2-1, with TRBD2 matching over 12 bases. The ends lost 3 bases at V and 6 bases at J; junction bases unmatched: 3. The germline CDR1 and CDR2 sequences are MNHEY and SVGAGI. This CDR3 region has 15 residues.